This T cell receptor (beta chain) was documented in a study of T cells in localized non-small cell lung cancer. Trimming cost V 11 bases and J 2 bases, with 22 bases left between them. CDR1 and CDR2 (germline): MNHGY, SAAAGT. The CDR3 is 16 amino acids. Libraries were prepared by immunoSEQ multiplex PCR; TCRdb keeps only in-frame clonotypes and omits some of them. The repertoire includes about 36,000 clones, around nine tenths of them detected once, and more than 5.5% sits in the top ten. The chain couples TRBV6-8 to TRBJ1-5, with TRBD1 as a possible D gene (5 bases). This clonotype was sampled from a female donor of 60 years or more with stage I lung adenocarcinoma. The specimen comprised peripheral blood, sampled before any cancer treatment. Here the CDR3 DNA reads TGTGCCGACCCGACAGAAACTGGCCAACGCAATCAGCCCCAGCATTTT. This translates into CADPTETGQRNQPQHF.